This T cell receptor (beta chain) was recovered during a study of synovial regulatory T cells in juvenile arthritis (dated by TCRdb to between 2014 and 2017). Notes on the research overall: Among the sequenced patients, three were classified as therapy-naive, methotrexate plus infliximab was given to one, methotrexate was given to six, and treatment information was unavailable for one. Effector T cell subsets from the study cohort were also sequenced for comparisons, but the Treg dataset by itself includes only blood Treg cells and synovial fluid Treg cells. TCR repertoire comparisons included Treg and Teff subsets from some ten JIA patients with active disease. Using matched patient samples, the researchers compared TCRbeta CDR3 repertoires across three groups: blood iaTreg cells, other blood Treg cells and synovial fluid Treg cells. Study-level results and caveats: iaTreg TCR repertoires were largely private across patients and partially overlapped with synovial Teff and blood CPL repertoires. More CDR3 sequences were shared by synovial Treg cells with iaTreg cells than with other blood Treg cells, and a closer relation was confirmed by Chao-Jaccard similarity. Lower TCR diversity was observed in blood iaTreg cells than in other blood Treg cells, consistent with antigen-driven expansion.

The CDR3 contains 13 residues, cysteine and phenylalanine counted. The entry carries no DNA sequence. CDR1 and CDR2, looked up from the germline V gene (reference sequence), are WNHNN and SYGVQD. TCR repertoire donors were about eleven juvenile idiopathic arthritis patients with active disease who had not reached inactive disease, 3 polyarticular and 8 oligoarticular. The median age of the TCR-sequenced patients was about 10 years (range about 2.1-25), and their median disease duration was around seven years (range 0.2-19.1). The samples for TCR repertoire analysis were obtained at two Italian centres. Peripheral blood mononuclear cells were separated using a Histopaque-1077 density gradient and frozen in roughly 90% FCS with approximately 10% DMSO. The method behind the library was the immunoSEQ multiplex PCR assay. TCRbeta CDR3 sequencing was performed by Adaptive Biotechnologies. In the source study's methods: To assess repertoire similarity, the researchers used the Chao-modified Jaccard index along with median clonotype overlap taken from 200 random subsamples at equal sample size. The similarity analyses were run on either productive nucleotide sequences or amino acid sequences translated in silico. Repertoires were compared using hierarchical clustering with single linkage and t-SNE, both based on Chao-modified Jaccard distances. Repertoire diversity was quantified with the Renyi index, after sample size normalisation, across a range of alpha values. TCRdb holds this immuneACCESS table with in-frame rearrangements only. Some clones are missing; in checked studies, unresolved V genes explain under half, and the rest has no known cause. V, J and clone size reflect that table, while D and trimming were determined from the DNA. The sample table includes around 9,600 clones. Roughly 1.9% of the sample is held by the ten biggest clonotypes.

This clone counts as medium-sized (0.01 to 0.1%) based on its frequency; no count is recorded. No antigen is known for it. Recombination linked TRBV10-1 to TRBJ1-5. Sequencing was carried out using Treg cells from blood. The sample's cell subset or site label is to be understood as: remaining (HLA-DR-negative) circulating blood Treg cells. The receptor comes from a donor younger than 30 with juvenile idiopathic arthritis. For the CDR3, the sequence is CASSSDRGQPQHF.